The clone carrying this T cell receptor (beta chain) has just a few counts. Its target is not known. This is likely a read error, given that the CDR3 carries no conserved phenylalanine or tryptophan at its end. The limits of the CDR3 on the DNA are not certain, so only TCRdb's listed CDR3 is given. Researchers took RNA transcripts and amplified TCR beta CDR3 regions from them. HTBI-primed first-round RT-PCR preceded second-round multiplex PCR. From the multiplex PCR reads, TCRdb called clonotypes with MiXCR, one entry per CDR3 protein. Here the sample spans around 1,200,000 distinct CDR3 sequences, about 40% being singletons. These data originate in a study of Graves' ophthalmopathy and Graves' hyperthyroidism. Study results and limitations: The model reached approximately 67% sensitivity and roughly 76% specificity for predicting ophthalmopathy progression. Cross-validated, the 13-signature model showed 87.88%/81.08% sensitivity/specificity, and 80%/75% in the test set. Blood was where most expanded thyroid clonotypes above 0.001 frequency also turned up.

Germline V gives CDR1 SEHNR, CDR2 FQNEAQ (reference sequence). The CDR3 sequence runs 9 residues, both termini included. If patients had other autoimmune diseases, uncontrolled infections, pregnancy or lactation, they were excluded. The sample taken for sequencing was peripheral blood or thyroid tissue (not recorded which). This receptor was identified in an adult man with Graves' hyperthyroidism. The chain recombines TRBV7-9 with TRBJ2-5; TRBD1, as called in the table, went unchecked against the DNA. CDR3 loop: CASSSDRYY.